This is a list of T cell receptor beta chains from one sample in a study of blood T cell repertoires in COVID-19. TCRdb's copy holds only in-frame clones and misses some; the assay was immunoSEQ multiplex PCR. This table has over 250,000 clones, almost 85% appearing once. Sequences were obtained from peripheral blood. The receptors shown here come from a man over 45 with active or convalescent COVID-19. CDR3s include the opening cysteine and the closing phenylalanine or tryptophan. Fields, in order: V gene, clone size, J gene, D gene, CDR3 DNA, CDR3 protein. The D gene is left open where the match is weak. Part of the rows lack a size; the others show once, few, many or a class for expanded clones.

TRBV7-2,once,TRBJ1-2,.,TGTGCCAGCAGGCCGGCCGTCGGGTATGGCTACACCTTC,CASRPAVGYGYTF
TRBV13,.,TRBJ2-1,.,TGTGCCAGCAGCTTAGTAGGAGTTGAGGAGCAGTTCTTC,CASSLVGVEEQFF
TRBV27,.,TRBJ2-3,TRBD1,TGTGCCAGTCGACTCACAGGGGAAAGTGCAGATACGCAGTATTTT,CASRLTGESADTQYF
TRBV5-1,.,TRBJ1-2,TRBD1,TGCGCCAGCAGGGACAGGGCGGGCTATGGCTACACCTTC,CASRDRAGYGYTF
TRBV6-6,.,TRBJ2-2,TRBD2,TGTGCCAGCAGGCCGGGGGGAGAAACCGGGGAGCTGTTTTTT,CASRPGGETGELFF
TRBV4-1,.,TRBJ2-7,.,TGCGCCAGCAGCCGCCTGGCGGGACCATCCTACGAGCAGTACTTC,CASSRLAGPSYEQYF
TRBV5-6,.,TRBJ2-1,TRBD2,TGTGCCAGCAGCTTGGTTACTAGCGCCCACAATGAGCAGTTCTTC,CASSLVTSAHNEQFF
TRBV28,.,TRBJ1-2,TRBD1,TGTGCCAGCAGCCGACAGGGTGCCTATGGCTACACCTTC,CASSRQGAYGYTF
TRBV10-3,.,TRBJ1-4,TRBD1,TGTGCCATCAGTGAGTTGGAAGGACAGGGCCCTCTGGATGAAAAACTGTTTTTT,CAISELEGQGPLDEKLFF
TRBV30,.,TRBJ1-1,TRBD1,TGTGCCGGGGACAGGGCAAACACTGAAGCTTTCTTT,CAGDRANTEAFF
TRBV7-9,.,TRBJ1-3,TRBD1,TGTGCCAGCAGCTTAGGTCAGGGGGCTGGAAACACCATATATTTT,CASSLGQGAGNTIYF
TRBV5-4,.,TRBJ2-1,TRBD2,TGTGCCAGCAGCTTGCGGGAGGGATCCAATGAGCAGTTCTTC,CASSLREGSNEQFF
TRBV4-2,.,TRBJ1-1,.,TGTGCCAGCAGCCAACCCCAGGGTGGGTTGAGAAATGAAGCTTTCTTT,CASSQPQGGLRNEAFF
TRBV11-2,.,TRBJ2-1,TRBD2,TGTGCCAGCAGCCATCGGCCGCGGGAGAGTACGTACAATGAGCAGTTCTTC,CASSHRPRESTYNEQFF
TRBV30,.,TRBJ2-3,TRBD2,TGTGCCTGGAGTGGGCCCGGGAACCCCCCTCCGGGACTAGCGGTCTCAGGCACAGATACGCAGTATTTT,CAWSGPGNPPPGLAVSGTDTQYF
TRBV7-6,.,TRBJ2-1,.,TGTGCCAGCAGCTTTAACAATGAGCAGTTCTTC,CASSFNNEQFF
TRBV28,few,TRBJ1-1,.,TGTGCCAGCACAGGGGACTACATGAACACTGAAGCTTTCTTT,CASTGDYMNTEAFF
TRBV6-5,.,TRBJ1-1,.,TGTGCCATCGAGGCCGGGACTAACACTGAAGCTTTCTTT,CAIEAGTNTEAFF
TRBV29-1,.,TRBJ2-1,.,TGCAGCGTTGTTTACGGGAGCCACACCTACAATGAGCAGTTCTTC,CSVVYGSHTYNEQFF
TRBV9,.,TRBJ1-5,.,TGTGCCAGCAGCGTAGATGGGGCTTTCGGGCCCCAGCATTTT,CASSVDGAFGPQHF
TRBV3-1/TRBV3-2,.,TRBJ1-6,.,TGTGCCAGCAGCCAAGATAGGTCTAGCTCCTATAATTCACCCCTCCACTTT,CASSQDRSSSYNSPLHF
TRBV27,.,TRBJ2-4,TRBD1,TGTGCCAGCAGTCGGGACAGGGTGTTAGCCAAAAACATTCAGTACTTC,CASSRDRVLAKNIQYF
TRBV5-1,.,TRBJ2-1,TRBD2,TGCGCCAGCAGCTTTTTAGCGGGAGCGGGGGGCGAGCAGTTCTTC,CASSFLAGAGGEQFF
TRBV27,once,TRBJ2-7,TRBD1,TGTGCCAGCAGCCCCGGGACAGGGAACTACGAGCAGTACTTC,CASSPGTGNYEQYF
TRBV2,.,TRBJ2-1,TRBD2,TGTGCCAGCAGTGATGGCGGGGGGAATGAGCAGTTCTTC,CASSDGGGNEQFF
TRBV7-2,few,TRBJ2-7,TRBD2,TGTGCCAGCAGCTTAGGTCTAGCGGGAGACGAGCAGTACTTC,CASSLGLAGDEQYF
TRBV4-1,.,TRBJ2-7,TRBD2,TGCGCCAGCAGCCAAGGATGGACTAGCGGATCCTACGAGCAGTACTTC,CASSQGWTSGSYEQYF
TRBV7-8,.,TRBJ1-5,TRBD1,TGTGCCAGCAGCTCGATCCGGACAGGGTCTCAGCCCCAGCATTTT,CASSSIRTGSQPQHF
TRBV28,.,TRBJ1-1,.,TGTGCCAGCAGTTTATTACACAGGGAGAGTTTCTTT,CASSLLHRESFF
TRBV4-2,.,TRBJ2-5,.,TGTGCCAGCAGCCAAGAGGGTACTAGACTCCAAGAGACCCAGTACTTC,CASSQEGTRLQETQYF
TRBV7-8,once,TRBJ2-7,.,TGTGCCAGCAGCATGGGCCAGGGGTCCTACGAGCAGTACTTC,CASSMGQGSYEQYF
TRBV14,.,TRBJ2-7,TRBD2,TGTGCCAGCAGCCGGACTAGCGGGAGTTTCGAGCAGTACTTC,CASSRTSGSFEQYF
TRBV14,.,TRBJ2-5,.,TGTGCCAGCAGCCAAGCTCGGGAGACCCAGTACTTC,CASSQARETQYF
TRBV30,.,TRBJ2-2,.,TGTGCCTGGAGTGCCGACAGAGTCTCAACCGGGGAGCTGTTTTTT,CAWSADRVSTGELFF
TRBV2,.,TRBJ1-5,.,TGTGCCAGCATGTTCGAACAGGGCCTTCGGCCCCAGCATTTT,CASMFEQGLRPQHF
TRBV19,.,TRBJ2-1,TRBD1,TGTGCCAGTAGTATACTATCGACAGGGGGCTTCTACAATGAGCAGTTCTTC,CASSILSTGGFYNEQFF
TRBV3-1/TRBV3-2,.,TRBJ2-7,TRBD2,TGTGCCAGCAGTGGCGGGAGCTCCTACGAGCAGTACTTC,CASSGGSSYEQYF
TRBV19,.,TRBJ2-1,.,TGTGCCAGTAGTGTGGGACTTTTTCTCGCTTCGGATGAGCAGTTCTTC,CASSVGLFLASDEQFF
TRBV28,.,TRBJ2-3,.,TGTGCCAGCAGGAATAGCGTCGGCACAGATACGCAGTATTTT,CASRNSVGTDTQYF
TRBV18,.,TRBJ2-2,TRBD1,TGTGCCAGCTCACCTAGACAGGGGTCCGGCGGGGAGCTGTTTTTT,CASSPRQGSGGELFF
TRBV5-1,.,TRBJ1-1,TRBD1,TGCGCCAGCAGTCCACAGGGGGCAGGTGAAGCTTTCTTT,CASSPQGAGEAFF
TRBV5-6,.,TRBJ2-5,TRBD2,TGTGCCAGCAGCTTGAAACCGGGACTAGCTTCGGAGACCCAGTACTTC,CASSLKPGLASETQYF
TRBV3-1/TRBV3-2,.,TRBJ1-2,.,TGTGCCAGCAGCCAAGAGCGAACAGGTTATGGCTACACCTTC,CASSQERTGYGYTF
TRBV6-5,.,TRBJ1-1,.,TGTGCCAGCAGTTATGGAAGGGGGAACACTGAAGCTTTCTTT,CASSYGRGNTEAFF
TRBV12-1,.,TRBJ2-1,.,TGTGCCAGCAGCTTTGACGTCTGCGGGAGGCGGGACTCGGACCGCTACAATGAGCAGTTCTTC,CASSFDVCGRRDSDRYNEQFF
TRBV5-6,.,TRBJ2-7,TRBD1,TGTGCCAGCAGCCGGGGACAGGGGGCTCTCTACGAGCAGTACTTC,CASSRGQGALYEQYF
TRBV29-1,few,TRBJ2-1,TRBD2,TGCAGCGTCCGGCGGGGGGAACCCATGGGGTTCTTC,CSVRRGEPMGFF
TRBV2,.,TRBJ1-1,.,TGTGCCAGCACCCGGGGGGCGGACACTGAAGCTTTCTTT,CASTRGADTEAFF
TRBV29-1,.,TRBJ2-5,.,TGCAGCGTTGCCAGACTCGATGGGGAGACCCAGTACTTC,CSVARLDGETQYF
TRBV10-3,.,TRBJ2-7,TRBD2,TGTGCCATCAGTGGTAGCGGGAGGGTAACCTACGAGCAGTACTTC,CAISGSGRVTYEQYF
TRBV3-1/TRBV3-2,.,TRBJ1-2,.,TGTGCCAGCGGCTCAGCTAACTATGGCTACACCTTC,CASGSANYGYTF
TRBV3-1/TRBV3-2,.,TRBJ2-5,TRBD2,TGTGCCAGCAGCCAAGAATTCAGCGGGGTGGAAGAGACCCAGTACTTC,CASSQEFSGVEETQYF
TRBV14,.,TRBJ1-4,.,TGTGCCAGCAGCCGCCAGGGACTACCTAAAGAAAAACTGTTTTTT,CASSRQGLPKEKLFF
TRBV29-1,.,TRBJ1-5,.,TGCAGCGTTGGAGGGGGTAGGGGTCAGCCCCAGCATTTT,CSVGGGRGQPQHF